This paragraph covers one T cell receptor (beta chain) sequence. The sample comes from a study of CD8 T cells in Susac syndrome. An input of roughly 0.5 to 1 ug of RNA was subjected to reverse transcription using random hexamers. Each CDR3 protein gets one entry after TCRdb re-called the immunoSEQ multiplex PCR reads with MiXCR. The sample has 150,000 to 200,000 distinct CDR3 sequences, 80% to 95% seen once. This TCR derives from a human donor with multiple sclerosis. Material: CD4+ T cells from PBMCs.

The CDR3 loop reads CASSLGTNEKLFF. CDR3 nucleotides: TGTGCCAGCAGCTTAGGGACTAATGAAAAACTGTTTTTT. This sequence joins TRBV7-8 and TRBJ1-4; D not certain. The length of the CDR3 is 13 residues. Deletions cut 1 base from V and 2 bases from J, with 2 bases between. Germline V gene data show CDR1 as SGHVS and CDR2 as FQNEAQ.